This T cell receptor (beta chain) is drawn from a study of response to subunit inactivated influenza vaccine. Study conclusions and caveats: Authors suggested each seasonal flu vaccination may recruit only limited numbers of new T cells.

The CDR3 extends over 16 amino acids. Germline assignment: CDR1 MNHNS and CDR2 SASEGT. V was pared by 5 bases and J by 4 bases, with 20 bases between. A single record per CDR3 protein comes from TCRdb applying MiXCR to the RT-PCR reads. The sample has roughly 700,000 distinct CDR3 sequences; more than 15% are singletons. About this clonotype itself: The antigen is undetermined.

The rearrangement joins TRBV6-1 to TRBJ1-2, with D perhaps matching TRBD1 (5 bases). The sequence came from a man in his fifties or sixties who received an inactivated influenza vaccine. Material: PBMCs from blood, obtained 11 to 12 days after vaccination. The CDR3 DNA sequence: TGTGCCAGCAGTCCTCAAATCCACGGGGGTATCTATGGCTACACCTTC. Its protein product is CASSPQIHGGIYGYTF.